This T cell receptor beta chain was retrieved from a study of blood T cell repertoires in COVID-19. At the level of the study: Sites across the United States, Italy and Spain contributed samples from acute and convalescent COVID-19. Nucleic acid was either cDNA or gDNA, and it came from T cells, B-cell-depleted T cells, or PBMCs.

Germline V CDR1 and CDR2: SGHNT, YENEEA. Trimming cost V 1 base and J 2 bases, with 11 bases left between them. The CDR3 contains 15 residues. Original analysis: Counts of nucleated cells, estimated from reference gene primer amplification, were obtained. Produced via immunoSEQ multiplex PCR; TCRdb's table is partial and in-frame only. V and J calls plus clone size are reproduced from that table; the DNA served to infer D and trimming. The sample records some 120,000 clones, 70% to 85% being singletons. This clone was counted between two and nine times. The chain carries TRBV11-3 and TRBJ1-2; no clear D. The receptor was isolated from a man between 70 and 80 years old with active or convalescent COVID-19. The specimen sequenced was peripheral blood. CDR3 bases: TGTGCCAGCAGCTTAGTGGCGGGAACCAACTATGGCTACACCTTC. Protein product: CASSLVAGTNYGYTF.